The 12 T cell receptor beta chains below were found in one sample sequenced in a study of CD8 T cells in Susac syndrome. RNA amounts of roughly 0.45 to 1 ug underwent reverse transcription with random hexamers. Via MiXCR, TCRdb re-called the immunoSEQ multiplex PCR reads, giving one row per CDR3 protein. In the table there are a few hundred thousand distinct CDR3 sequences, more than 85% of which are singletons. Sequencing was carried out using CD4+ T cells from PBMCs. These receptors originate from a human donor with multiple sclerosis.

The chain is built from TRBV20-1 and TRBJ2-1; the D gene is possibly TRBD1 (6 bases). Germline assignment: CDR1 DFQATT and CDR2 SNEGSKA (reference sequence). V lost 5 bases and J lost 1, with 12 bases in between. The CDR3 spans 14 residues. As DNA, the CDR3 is TGCAGTGCTGTTACAGGGATTTCCTACAATGAGCAGTTCTTC. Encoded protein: CSAVTGISYNEQFF.

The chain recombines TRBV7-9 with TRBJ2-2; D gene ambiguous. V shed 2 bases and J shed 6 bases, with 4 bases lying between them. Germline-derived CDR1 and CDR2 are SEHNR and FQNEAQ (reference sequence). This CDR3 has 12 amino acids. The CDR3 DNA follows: TGTGCCAGCAGCTTAACCCCCGGGGAGCTGTTTTTT. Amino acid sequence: CASSLTPGELFF.

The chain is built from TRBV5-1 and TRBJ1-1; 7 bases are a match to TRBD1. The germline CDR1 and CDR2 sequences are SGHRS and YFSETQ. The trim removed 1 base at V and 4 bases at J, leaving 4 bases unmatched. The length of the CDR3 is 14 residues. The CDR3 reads CASSLLQGSTEAFF. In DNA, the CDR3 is TGCGCCAGCAGCTTGTTACAGGGGTCCACTGAAGCTTTCTTT.

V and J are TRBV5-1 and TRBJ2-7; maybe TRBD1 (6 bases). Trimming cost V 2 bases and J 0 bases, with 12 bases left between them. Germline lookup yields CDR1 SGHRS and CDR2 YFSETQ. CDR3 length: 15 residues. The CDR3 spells CASSLQGPSSYEQYF. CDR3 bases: TGCGCCAGCAGCTTACAGGGCCCGAGCTCCTACGAGCAGTACTTC.

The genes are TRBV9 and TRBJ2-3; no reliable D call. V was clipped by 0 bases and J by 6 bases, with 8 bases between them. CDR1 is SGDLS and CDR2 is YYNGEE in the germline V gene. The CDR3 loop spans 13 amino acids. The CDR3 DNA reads TGTGCCAGCAGCGTAGCAGCTTTCGATACGCAGTATTTT. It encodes CASSVAAFDTQYF. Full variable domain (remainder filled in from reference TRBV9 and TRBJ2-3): DSGVTQTPKHLITATGQRVTLRCSPRSGDLSVYWYQQSLDQGLQFLIQYYNGEERAKGNILERFSAQQFPDLHSELNLSSLELGDSALYFCASSVAAFDTQYFGPGTRLTVL.

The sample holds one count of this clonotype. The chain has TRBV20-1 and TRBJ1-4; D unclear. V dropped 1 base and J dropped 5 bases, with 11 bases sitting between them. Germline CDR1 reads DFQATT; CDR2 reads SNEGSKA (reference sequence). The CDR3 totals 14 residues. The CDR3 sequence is CSARGRLVNEKLFF. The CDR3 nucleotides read TGCAGTGCTAGAGGCAGGCTGGTAAATGAAAAACTGTTTTTT.

CDR3 nucleotides: TGTGCCACCAGCAGAGATCGGCAGGGGGACGGCGGTGAAAAACTGTTTTTT. Its translation is CATSRDRQGDGGEKLFF. V is TRBV15 and J is TRBJ1-4, with 7 nucleotides matching TRBD1. There are 17 residues in the CDR3. With V trimmed by 0 bases and J by 7 bases, 11 bases remained unmatched. In germline, CDR1 is LNHNV, CDR2 YYDKDF (reference sequence).

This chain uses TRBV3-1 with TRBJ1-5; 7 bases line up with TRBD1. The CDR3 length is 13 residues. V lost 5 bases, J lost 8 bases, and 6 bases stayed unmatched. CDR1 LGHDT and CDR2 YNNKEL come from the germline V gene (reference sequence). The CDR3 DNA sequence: TGTGCCAGCAGCTCGGGACAGTTTAAGCCCCAGCATTTT. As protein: CASSSGQFKPQHF.

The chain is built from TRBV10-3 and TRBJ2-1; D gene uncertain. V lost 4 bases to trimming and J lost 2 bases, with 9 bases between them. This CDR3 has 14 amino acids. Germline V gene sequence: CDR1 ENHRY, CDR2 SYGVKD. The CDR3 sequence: CAISGQETYNEQFF. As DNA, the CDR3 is TGTGCCATCAGTGGGCAAGAAACCTACAATGAGCAGTTCTTC.

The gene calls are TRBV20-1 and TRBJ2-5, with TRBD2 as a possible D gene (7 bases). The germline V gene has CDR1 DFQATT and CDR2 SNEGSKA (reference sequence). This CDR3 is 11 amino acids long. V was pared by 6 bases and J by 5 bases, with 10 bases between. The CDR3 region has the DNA TGCAGTGCCGGGGGGCGGGAGACCCAGTACTTC. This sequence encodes CSAGGRETQYF.

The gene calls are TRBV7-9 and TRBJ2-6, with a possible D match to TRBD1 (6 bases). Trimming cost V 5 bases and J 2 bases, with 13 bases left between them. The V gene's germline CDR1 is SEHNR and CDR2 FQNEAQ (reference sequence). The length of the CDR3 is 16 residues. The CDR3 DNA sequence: TGTGCCAGCAGCACTCAGGGGAGCCCTGGGGCCAACGTCCTGACTTTC. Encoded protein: CASSTQGSPGANVLTF.

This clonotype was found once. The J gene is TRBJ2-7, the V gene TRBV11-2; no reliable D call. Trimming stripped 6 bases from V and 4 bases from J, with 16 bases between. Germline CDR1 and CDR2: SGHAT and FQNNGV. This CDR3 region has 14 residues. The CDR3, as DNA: TGTGCCAGCAGTCAGCTTAACGGCCAGTACGAGCAGTACTTC. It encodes CASSQLNGQYEQYF. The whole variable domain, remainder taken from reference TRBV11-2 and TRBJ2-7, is EAGVAQSPRYKIIEKRQSVAFWCNPISGHATLYWYQQILGQGPKLLIQFQNNGVVDDSQLPKDRFSAERLKGVDSTLKIQPAKLEDSAVYLCASSQLNGQYEQYFGPGTRLTVT.